The 26 T cell receptor beta chains below were found in one sample sequenced in a study of kidney transplant recipient with SARS-CoV-2 infection. TCRdb re-called the reads through MiXCR, storing one row per CDR3 protein. The table has about 240,000 distinct CDR3 sequences, around 28% seen once. The sample in question was a blood sample, obtained at baseline and between days 110 and 120 from a kidney transplant recipient. The receptors were gathered from a male patient aged 25-45 years who had COVID-19 and was a kidney transplant recipient. Certain T cells may be donor cells from the graft.

About this clonotype itself: A much larger clone sits a single nucleotide away, making a read error possible. The chain couples TRBV7-6 to TRBJ2-2; D call uncertain. Looked up from germline, CDR1 is SGHVS and CDR2 is FNYEAQ. CDR3 length: 14 amino acids. V lost 5 bases and J lost 4, with 11 bases in between. The CDR3 DNA reads TGTGCCAGCAGCCCACAACTGGGCACCGGGGAGCTGTTTTTT. This gives the protein CASSPQLGTGELFF.

The chain employs TRBV20-1 and TRBJ2-5; D not certain. Per the germline V gene, CDR1 is DFQATT and CDR2 is SNEGSKA (reference sequence). The length of the CDR3 is 13 residues. Trimming took 0 bases from V and 4 from J, leaving 9 bases between them. This chain's CDR3 is CSARDRFGETQYF. The CDR3 DNA reads TGCAGTGCTAGAGACAGGTTTGGAGAGACCCAGTACTTC.

The sample holds many counts of this clonotype. The gene calls are TRBV12-5 and TRBJ2-1; D unclear. CDR1 LGHNT and CDR2 FRNRAP come from the germline V gene. Trimming left V 0 bases short and J 6 bases short, with 6 bases between. The CDR3 has 13 residues. Written as DNA, the CDR3 is TGTGCTAGTGGTTTGGTAGGCGTCAATGAGCAGTTCTTC. Protein product: CASGLVGVNEQFF.

This clonotype was counted ten times or more. The rearrangement uses TRBV11-2 and TRBJ2-4; TRBD1 matches 8 bases. The DNA end is more similar to TRBJ2-7, so the J call may be wrong. CDR1 is SGHAT, CDR2 FQNNGV, per germline. The CDR3 length is 14 residues. The CDR3 coding sequence is TGTGCCAGCAGCTTAGCGCAGGGGGCCCACGAGCAGTACTTC. Translated, it gives CASSLAQGAHEQYF.

This clonotype was seen repeatedly, ten times or more. The gene calls are TRBV3-2 and TRBJ2-2. TRBV3-2 is a pseudogene segment. CDR3 length: 13 amino acids. The CDR3 is CASSRALNGELFF. The DNA of the CDR3 is TGTGCCAGCAGCCGCGCGTTAAACGGGGAGCTGTTTTTT.

On this clonotype itself: One base away lies a much larger clone, so this may be a sequencing read error. The rearrangement links TRBV9 to TRBJ1-3; D not certain. The CDR3 is made up of 13 amino acids. The germline V gene has CDR1 SGDLS and CDR2 YYNGEE. The DNA of the CDR3 is TGTGCCAACAGCGTAGAGGGCGGGGACACCATATATTTT. This gives the protein CANSVEGGDTIYF.

The chain recombines TRBV20-1 with TRBJ2-3; TRBD2 is a possible D gene (6 bases). V lost 0 bases, J lost 2 bases, and 12 bases lay in between. This CDR3 contains 15 residues. Germline V gene data show CDR1 as DFQATT and CDR2 as SNEGSKA (reference sequence). The CDR3, as DNA: TGCAGTGCTAGAGAATTCGGGAGCGACACAGATACGCAGTATTTT. Its protein product is CSAREFGSDTDTQYF.

V gene TRBV12-3 or TRBV12-4 combines with J gene TRBJ1-2; no definite D call. The ends were cut back, 5 bases at V and 4 bases at J, with 23 bases in the middle. CDR3 length: 17 amino acids. The CDR3 DNA reads TGTGCCAGCAGTGAGAGTTCCAGCTTCCGAAAGACCTATGGCTACACCTTC. This gives the protein CASSESSSFRKTYGYTF.

This clonotype came up a few times. The rearrangement uses TRBV20-1 and TRBJ2-5; D remains ambiguous. Germline CDR1 and CDR2: DFQATT and SNEGSKA (reference sequence). V was clipped by 6 bases and J by 5 bases, with 13 bases between them. The CDR3 loop spans 12 amino acids. The CDR3 DNA sequence: TGCAGTGCCCACCTCTTTGAGGAGACCCAGTACTTC. It specifies CSAHLFEETQYF.

The chain has TRBV7-6 and TRBJ1-2; the D is unclear. Germline CDR1 and CDR2: SGHVS and FNYEAQ. There are 17 residues in the CDR3. Between the trimmed V and J ends, which lost 5 bases and 4 bases, there was a span of 23 bases. The CDR3 DNA is TGTGCCAGCAGCGACTCGATTGAATCTCGAAAGACCTATGGCTACACCTTC. This translates into CASSDSIESRKTYGYTF.

CDR3 in DNA: TGTGCCAGCAGCCAGGGACAGAATTACGAGCAGTACTTC. Its translation is CASSQGQNYEQYF. This chain links TRBV3-1 with TRBJ2-7, with 7 bases matching TRBD1. CDR3 length: 13 residues. The V and J ends lost 3 bases and 4 bases, in that order; junction bases with no gene match: 3. Germline CDR1 reads LGHDT; CDR2 reads YNNKEL (reference sequence).

As regards this clonotype: A clone one base away is much larger, so this may be a read error. This chain connects TRBV5-1 to TRBJ1-2; D is unclear. The V and J ends lost 7 bases and 4 bases respectively, with 23 bases between them. The germline gives CDR1 SGHRS, CDR2 YFSETQ. The CDR3 sequence is 16 residues long. The CDR3 bases are TGCGCCAGCGGAACCCGATCGGCTCGAAAGACCTATGGCTACACCTTC. Its translation: CASGTRSARKTYGYTF.

As to this clonotype: A much larger clone differs from this one at a single base, so this may be a read error. V and J are TRBV27 and TRBJ2-1, with D perhaps TRBD2 (5 bases). The V end lost 5 bases, the J end lost 2 bases, and 13 bases lay between the germline ends. The CDR3 is made up of 15 amino acids. The germline CDR1 and CDR2 sequences are MNHEY and SMNVEV (reference sequence). CDR3 amino acids: CASSHSPGAYNEQFF. The CDR3, as DNA: TGTGCCAGCAGTCACTCCCCCGGGGCCTACAATGAGCAGTTCTTC.

This clonotype was recorded many times. This chain joins TRBV3-1 and TRBJ2-2; D uncertain. The CDR3 length is 18 residues. Trimming took 5 bases from V and 5 from J, leaving 24 bases between them. Germline V gene sequence: CDR1 LGHDT, CDR2 YNNKEL (reference sequence). The CDR3 DNA follows: TGTGCCAGCAGCATTTTCATTCCCATTTCAGGCTTGACCGGGGAGCTGTTTTTT. Translating gives CASSIFIPISGLTGELFF.

About this clonotype itself: A much larger clone sits a single nucleotide away, making a read error possible. The chain couples TRBV12-3 or TRBV12-4 to TRBJ2-3; TRBD2 agrees at 7 bases. After removal of 5 bases from V and 7 bases from J, the junction contained 9 bases not matched to a gene. The CDR3 spans 14 residues. The CDR3 coding sequence is TGTGCCAGCAGTATCAGCGGGGATGGAAATACGCAGTATTTT. It translates to CASSISGDGNTQYF.

Notes on this clonotype: The CDR3 carries no conserved terminal phenylalanine or tryptophan, so it likely arises from a read error. The chain carries TRBV16 and TRBJ1-2; D is ambiguous. CDR3 size: 17 residues. The ends were cut back, 5 bases at V and 4 bases at J, with 23 bases in the middle. Germline CDR1 reads KGHSY; CDR2 reads FQNENV. The CDR3 sequence is CASSNRLVVRKTYGYTY. The CDR3 DNA follows: TGTGCCAGCAGCAACCGATTGGTCGTTAGAAAGACCTATGGCTACACCTAC.

This clonotype was counted many times. In DNA form, the CDR3 reads TGTGCCAGCACTCAGGTCTCCTACGAGCAGTACTTC. This encodes CASTQVSYEQYF. The rearrangement uses TRBV2 and TRBJ2-7, with unresolved D. Trimming cost V 7 bases and J 0 bases, with 7 bases left between them. CDR3 length equals 12 residues. Per the germline V gene, CDR1 is SNHLY and CDR2 is FYNNEI.

Note on this clonotype: A read error is possible here, since a much larger clone lies one base away. CDR3 sequence (DNA): TGTGCCGGGAGTCTCCATGAGCGGTTCTTC. Translation: CAGSLHERFF. The chain is built from TRBV30 and TRBJ2-1; a possible D gene is TRBD2 (5 bases). The CDR3 length is 10 residues. Germline V lookup: CDR1 GTSNPN, CDR2 SVGIG (reference sequence).

This clonotype has a count of ten or more. The chain carries TRBV5-1 and TRBJ2-5, with D unresolved. This CDR3 comprises 13 residues. The V end was cut by 3 bases, the J end by 5 bases, with 11 bases between. CDR1 and CDR2 from the germline V gene are SGHRS and YFSETQ. CDR3 DNA: TGCGCCAGCAGCTCCCCTATGGCGGAGACCCAGTACTTC. Amino acid sequence: CASSSPMAETQYF.

The V gene is TRBV11-2, the J gene TRBJ1-2; D gene ambiguous. Trimming left V 5 bases short and J 4 bases short, with 23 bases between. The CDR3 covers 17 residues. Germline lookup yields CDR1 SGHAT and CDR2 FQNNGV. The CDR3 nucleotides read TGTGCCAGCAGCATAAAGGAAACAAGCAGAAAGACCTATGGCTACACCTTC. Translation gives CASSIKETSRKTYGYTF.

As concerns this clonotype: A single base separates this from a much larger clone, so it may be a read error. The J gene is TRBJ1-1, the V gene TRBV3-1; D is ambiguous. Trimming cost V 5 bases and J 4 bases, with 23 bases left between them. The CDR3 runs to 17 residues. Germline V gene lookup returns CDR1 LGHDT and CDR2 YNNKEL (reference sequence). The CDR3 DNA reads as TGTGCCAGCAGCAGATGCGTTCCCATTTCAATTCGCACTGAAGCTTTCTTT. Protein: CASSRCVPISIRTEAFF.

This clonotype has ten or more counts. The J gene is TRBJ2-1, the V gene TRBV4-3; 8 bases agree with TRBD2. The V gene end was trimmed by 4 bases and the J gene end by 1 base; junction bases not matched to a gene: 6. Germline CDR1 LGHNA, CDR2 YSLEER. The CDR3 length is 16 residues. DNA of the CDR3: TGCGCCAGCAGCCGGTCGGGACTAGAGTCCTACAATGAGCAGTTCTTC. It encodes CASSRSGLESYNEQFF.

Many counts were recorded for this clonotype. The rearrangement uses TRBV6-1 and TRBJ1-2; D not certain. CDR1 is MNHNS, CDR2 SASEGT, per germline. The CDR3 has 17 amino acids. V was cut by 5 bases and J by 4 bases, with 23 bases left in between. The CDR3 region has the DNA TGTGCCAGCAGTCTCAGGTTCTCTATGCGAAAGACCTATGGCTACACCTTC. This sequence encodes CASSLRFSMRKTYGYTF.

For this clonotype: A read error may be the cause here, since a much bigger clone is one base away. This chain links TRBV6-7 with TRBJ2-7; TRBD1 agrees at 7 bases. TRBV6-7 belongs to the ORF category, with a function that is uncertain. The CDR3 sequence is 16 residues long. The CDR3 DNA is TGTGCCCGCAGTTACTCTAGACAGGGAAAATACTACGAGCAGTACTTC. Translating gives CARSYSRQGKYYEQYF.

With regard to this clonotype: A far larger clone lies a single base away; this is likely a read error. The CDR3 ends on some other residue instead of the conserved phenylalanine or tryptophan, so this is likely a read error. V gene TRBV6-5 combines with J gene TRBJ1-1; D uncertain. Trimming took 8 bases from V and 4 from J, leaving 11 bases between them. In germline, CDR1 is MNHEY, CDR2 SVGAGI. The CDR3 covers 12 residues. This chain's CDR3 is CASYEFSTEAFS. The DNA for the CDR3 is TGTGCCAGCTATGAGTTTAGCACTGAAGCTTTCTCT.

This clonotype was seen at least ten times. V is TRBV28 and J is TRBJ1-3, with TRBD1 matching 9 bases. The CDR3 totals 15 residues. Germline V CDR1 and CDR2: MDHEN, SYDVKM. V lost 7 bases to trimming and J lost 3 bases; unmatched junction nucleotides: 7. The CDR3 nucleotides are TGTGCCAGCACCTTAGGGACAGGGTTTGGAAACACCATATATTTT. Translated, it gives CASTLGTGFGNTIYF.